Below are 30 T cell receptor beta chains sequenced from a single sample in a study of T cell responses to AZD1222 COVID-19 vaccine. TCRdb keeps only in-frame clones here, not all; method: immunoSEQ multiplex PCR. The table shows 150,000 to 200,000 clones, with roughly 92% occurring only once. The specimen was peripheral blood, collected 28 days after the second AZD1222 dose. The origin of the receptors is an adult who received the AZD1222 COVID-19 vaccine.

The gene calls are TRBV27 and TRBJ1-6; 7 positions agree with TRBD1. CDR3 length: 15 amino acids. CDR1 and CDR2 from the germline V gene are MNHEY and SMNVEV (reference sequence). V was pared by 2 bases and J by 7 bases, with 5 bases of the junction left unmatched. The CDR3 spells CASSLEGAGNSPLHF. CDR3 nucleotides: TGTGCCAGCAGTTTAGAGGGGGCAGGGAATTCACCCCTCCACTTT.

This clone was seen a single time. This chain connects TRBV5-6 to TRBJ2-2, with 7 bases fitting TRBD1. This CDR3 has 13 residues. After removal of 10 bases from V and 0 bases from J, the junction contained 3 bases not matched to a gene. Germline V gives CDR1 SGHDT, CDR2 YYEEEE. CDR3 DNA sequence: TGTGCCGGGGGACAGACGAACACCGGGGAGCTGTTTTTT. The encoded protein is CAGGQTNTGELFF.

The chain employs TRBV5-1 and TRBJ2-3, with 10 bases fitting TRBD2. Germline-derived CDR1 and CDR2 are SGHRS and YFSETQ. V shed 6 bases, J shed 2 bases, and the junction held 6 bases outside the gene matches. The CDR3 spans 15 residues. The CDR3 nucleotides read TGCGCCAGCACCAGCGGGGGGGCGGACACAGATACGCAGTATTTT. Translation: CASTSGGADTDTQYF. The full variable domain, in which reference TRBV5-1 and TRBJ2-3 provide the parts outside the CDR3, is KAGVTQTPRYLIKTRGQQVTLSCSPISGHRSVSWYQQTPGQGLQFLFEYFSETQRNKGNFPGRFSGRQFSNSRSEMNVSTLELGDSALYLCASTSGGADTDTQYFGPGTRLTVL.

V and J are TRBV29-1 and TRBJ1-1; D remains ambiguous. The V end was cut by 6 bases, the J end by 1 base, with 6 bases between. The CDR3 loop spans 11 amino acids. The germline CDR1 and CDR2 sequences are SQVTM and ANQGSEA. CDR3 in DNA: TGCAGCGTGTTTCAGAACACTGAAGCTTTCTTT. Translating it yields CSVFQNTEAFF.

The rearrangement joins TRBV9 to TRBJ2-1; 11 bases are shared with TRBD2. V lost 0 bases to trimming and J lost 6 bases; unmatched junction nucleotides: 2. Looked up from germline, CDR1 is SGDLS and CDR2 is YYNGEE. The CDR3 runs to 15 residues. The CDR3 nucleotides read TGTGCCAGCAGCGTAGTTAGCGGGAGGGTCAATGAGCAGTTCTTC. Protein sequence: CASSVVSGRVNEQFF.

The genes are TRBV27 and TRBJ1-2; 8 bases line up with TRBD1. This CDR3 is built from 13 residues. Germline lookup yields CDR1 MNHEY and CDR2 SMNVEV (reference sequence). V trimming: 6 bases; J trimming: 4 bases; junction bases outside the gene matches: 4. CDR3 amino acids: CASRLTGGYGYTF. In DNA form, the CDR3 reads TGTGCCAGCAGGCTAACAGGGGGCTATGGCTACACCTTC.

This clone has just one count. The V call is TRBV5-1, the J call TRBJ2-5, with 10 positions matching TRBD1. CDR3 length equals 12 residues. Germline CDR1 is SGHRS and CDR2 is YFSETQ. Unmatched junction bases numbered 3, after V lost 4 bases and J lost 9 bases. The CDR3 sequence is CASSTGQGAQYF. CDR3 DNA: TGCGCCAGCAGCACAGGACAGGGGGCCCAGTACTTC.

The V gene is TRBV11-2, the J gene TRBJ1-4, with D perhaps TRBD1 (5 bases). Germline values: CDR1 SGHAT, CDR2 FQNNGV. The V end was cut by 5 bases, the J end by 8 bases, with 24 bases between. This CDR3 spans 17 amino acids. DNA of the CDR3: TGTGCCAGCAGCCCCGGGGAGTGGGGGGACGCGGAGGAAAAACTGTTTTTT. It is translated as CASSPGEWGDAEEKLFF. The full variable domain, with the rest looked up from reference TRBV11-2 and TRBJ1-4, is EAGVAQSPRYKIIEKRQSVAFWCNPISGHATLYWYQQILGQGPKLLIQFQNNGVVDDSQLPKDRFSAERLKGVDSTLKIQPAKLEDSAVYLCASSPGEWGDAEEKLFFGSGTQLSVL.

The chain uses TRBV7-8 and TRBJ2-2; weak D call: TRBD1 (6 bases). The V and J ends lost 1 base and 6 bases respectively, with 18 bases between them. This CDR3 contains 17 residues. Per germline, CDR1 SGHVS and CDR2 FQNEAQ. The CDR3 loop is CASSLGVQGSRSGELFF. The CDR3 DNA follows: TGTGCCAGCAGCTTAGGCGTACAGGGAAGTCGATCCGGGGAGCTGTTTTTT.

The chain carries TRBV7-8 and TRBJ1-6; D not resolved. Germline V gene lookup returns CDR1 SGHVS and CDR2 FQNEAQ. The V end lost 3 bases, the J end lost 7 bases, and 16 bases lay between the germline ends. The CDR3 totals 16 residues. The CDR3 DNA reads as TGTGCCAGCAGCTTTGGGGAGCTGCGGGTAAATTCACCCCTCCACTTT. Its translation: CASSFGELRVNSPLHF.

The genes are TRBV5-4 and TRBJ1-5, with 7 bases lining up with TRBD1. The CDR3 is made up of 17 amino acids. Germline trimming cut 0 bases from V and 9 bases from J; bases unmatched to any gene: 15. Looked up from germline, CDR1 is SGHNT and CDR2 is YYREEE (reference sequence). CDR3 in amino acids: CASSLGWGTAGIRPQHF. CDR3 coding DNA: TGTGCCAGCAGCTTGGGGTGGGGGACAGCCGGGATCAGGCCCCAGCATTTT.

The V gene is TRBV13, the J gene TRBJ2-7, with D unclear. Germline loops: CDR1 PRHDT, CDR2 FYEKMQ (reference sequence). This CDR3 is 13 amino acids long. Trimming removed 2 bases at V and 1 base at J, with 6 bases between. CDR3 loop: CASSLTPSYEQYF. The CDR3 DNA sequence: TGTGCCAGCAGCTTAACCCCGTCCTACGAGCAGTACTTC.

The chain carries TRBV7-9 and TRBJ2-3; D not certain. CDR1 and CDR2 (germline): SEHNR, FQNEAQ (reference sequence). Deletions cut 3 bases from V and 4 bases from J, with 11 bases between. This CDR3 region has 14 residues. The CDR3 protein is CASSFSQSADTQYF. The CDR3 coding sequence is TGTGCCAGCAGCTTTTCTCAGTCGGCAGATACGCAGTATTTT.

Here the CDR3 reads CASSFLGDTQYF. CDR3 nucleotide sequence: TGTGCCAGCAGTTTCCTAGGAGATACGCAGTATTTT. This chain joins TRBV28 and TRBJ2-3; D not resolved. V was pared by 3 bases and J by 5 bases, with 6 bases between. CDR3 length: 12 residues. Germline loops: CDR1 MDHEN, CDR2 SYDVKM.

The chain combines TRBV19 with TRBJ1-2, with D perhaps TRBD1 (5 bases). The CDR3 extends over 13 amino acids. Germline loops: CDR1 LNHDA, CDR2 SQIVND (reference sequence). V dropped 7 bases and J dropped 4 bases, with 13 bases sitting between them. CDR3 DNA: TGTGCCAGTAATTTAAAGGGGATCTATGGCTACACCTTC. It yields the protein CASNLKGIYGYTF.

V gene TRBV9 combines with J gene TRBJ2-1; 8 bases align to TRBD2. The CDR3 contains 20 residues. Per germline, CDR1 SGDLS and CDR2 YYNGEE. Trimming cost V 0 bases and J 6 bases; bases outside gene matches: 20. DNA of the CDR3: TGTGCCAGCAGCGTAGGTATGAGGACTAGCCCTTTTATTCCTGGCAATGAGCAGTTCTTC. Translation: CASSVGMRTSPFIPGNEQFF.

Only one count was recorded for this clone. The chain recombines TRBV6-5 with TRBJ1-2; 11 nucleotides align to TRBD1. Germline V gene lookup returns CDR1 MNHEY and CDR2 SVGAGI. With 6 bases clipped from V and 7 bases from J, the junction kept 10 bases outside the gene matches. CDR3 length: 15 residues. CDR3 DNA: TGTGCCAGCAGACCGCTCGGACAGGGGGCAGGTGGCTACACCTTC. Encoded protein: CASRPLGQGAGGYTF.

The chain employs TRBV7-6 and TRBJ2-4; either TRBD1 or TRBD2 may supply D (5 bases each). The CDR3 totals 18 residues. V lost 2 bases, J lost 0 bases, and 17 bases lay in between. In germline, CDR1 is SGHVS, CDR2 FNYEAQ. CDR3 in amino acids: CASSLLPGRKLAKNIQYF. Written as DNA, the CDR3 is TGTGCCAGCAGCTTACTTCCGGGACGGAAATTAGCCAAAAACATTCAGTACTTC.

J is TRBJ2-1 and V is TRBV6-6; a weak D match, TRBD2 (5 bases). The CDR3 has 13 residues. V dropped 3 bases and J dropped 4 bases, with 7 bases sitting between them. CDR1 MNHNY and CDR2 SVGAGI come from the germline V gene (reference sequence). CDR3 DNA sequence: TGTGCCAGCAGTTATGAGGGTTACAATGAGCAGTTCTTC. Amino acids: CASSYEGYNEQFF.

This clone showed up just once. The CDR3 reads CASSRGQGLEYF. The DNA of the CDR3 is TGTGCCAGCAGCCGAGGACAGGGCTTGGAGTATTTT. V is TRBV3-1 (or the pseudogene TRBV3-2) and J is TRBJ2-3; 8 positions match TRBD1. Trimming took 4 bases from V and 13 from J; bases not matched to a gene: 7. Germline CDR1 reads LGHDT; CDR2 reads YNNKEL (reference sequence). The CDR3 runs to 12 residues.

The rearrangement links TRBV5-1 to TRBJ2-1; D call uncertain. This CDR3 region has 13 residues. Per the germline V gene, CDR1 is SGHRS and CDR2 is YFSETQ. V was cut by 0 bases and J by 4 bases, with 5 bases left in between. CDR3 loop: CASSLGLYNEQFF. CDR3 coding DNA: TGCGCCAGCAGCTTGGGACTTTACAATGAGCAGTTCTTC.

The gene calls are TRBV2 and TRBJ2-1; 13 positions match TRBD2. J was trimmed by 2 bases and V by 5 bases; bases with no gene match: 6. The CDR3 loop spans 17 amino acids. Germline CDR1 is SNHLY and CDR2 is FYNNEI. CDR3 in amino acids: CASSLGLAGVAYNEQFF. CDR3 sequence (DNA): TGTGCCAGCAGTTTAGGACTAGCGGGAGTCGCCTACAATGAGCAGTTCTTC.

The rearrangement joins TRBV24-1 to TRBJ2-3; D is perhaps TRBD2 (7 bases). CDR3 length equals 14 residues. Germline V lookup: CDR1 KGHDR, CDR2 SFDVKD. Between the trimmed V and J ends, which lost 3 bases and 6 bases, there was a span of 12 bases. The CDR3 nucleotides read TGTGCCACCAGTGATGGGGGGGCATCGGATACGCAGTATTTT. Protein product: CATSDGGASDTQYF.

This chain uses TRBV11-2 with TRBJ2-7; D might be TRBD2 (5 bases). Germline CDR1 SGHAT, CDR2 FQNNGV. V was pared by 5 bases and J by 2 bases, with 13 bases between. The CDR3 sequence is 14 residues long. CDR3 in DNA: TGTGCCAGCAGCCGTGGACTGTTGGCCTACGAGCAGTACTTC. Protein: CASSRGLLAYEQYF.

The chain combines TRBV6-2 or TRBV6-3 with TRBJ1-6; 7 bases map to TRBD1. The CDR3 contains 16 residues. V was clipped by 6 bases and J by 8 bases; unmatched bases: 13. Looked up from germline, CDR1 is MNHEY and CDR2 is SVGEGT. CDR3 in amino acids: CASSPRTGRMDSPLHF. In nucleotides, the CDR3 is TGTGCCAGCAGCCCTAGGACAGGAAGAATGGATTCACCCCTCCACTTT.

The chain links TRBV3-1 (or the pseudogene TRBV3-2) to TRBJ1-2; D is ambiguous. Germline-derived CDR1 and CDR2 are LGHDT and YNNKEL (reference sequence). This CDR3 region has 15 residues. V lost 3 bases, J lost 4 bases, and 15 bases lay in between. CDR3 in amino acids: CASSQGAGRAYGYTF. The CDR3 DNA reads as TGTGCCAGCAGCCAGGGCGCGGGGAGAGCCTATGGCTACACCTTC.

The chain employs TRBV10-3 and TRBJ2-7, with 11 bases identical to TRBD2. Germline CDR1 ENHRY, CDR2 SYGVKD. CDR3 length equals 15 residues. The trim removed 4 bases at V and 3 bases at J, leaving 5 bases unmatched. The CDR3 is CAISATSGSLYEQYF. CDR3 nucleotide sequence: TGTGCCATCAGTGCCACTAGCGGGAGCCTCTACGAGCAGTACTTC.

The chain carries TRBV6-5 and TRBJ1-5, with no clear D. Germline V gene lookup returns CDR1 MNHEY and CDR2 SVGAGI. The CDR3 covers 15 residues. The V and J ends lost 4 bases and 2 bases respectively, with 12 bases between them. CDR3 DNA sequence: TGTGCCAGCAGTTCGGGAGGCGGGGGCAATCAGCCCCAGCATTTT. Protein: CASSSGGGGNQPQHF.

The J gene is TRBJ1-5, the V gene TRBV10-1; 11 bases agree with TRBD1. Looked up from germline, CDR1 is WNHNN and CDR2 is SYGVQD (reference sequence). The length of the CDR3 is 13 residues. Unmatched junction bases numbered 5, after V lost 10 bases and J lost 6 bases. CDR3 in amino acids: CATSDRGPQPQHF. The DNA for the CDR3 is TGCGCCACCTCGGACAGGGGGCCTCAGCCCCAGCATTTT.

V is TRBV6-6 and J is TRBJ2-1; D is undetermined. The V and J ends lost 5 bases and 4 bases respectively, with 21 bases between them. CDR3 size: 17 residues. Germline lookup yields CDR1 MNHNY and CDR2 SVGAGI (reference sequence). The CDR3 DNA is TGTGCCAGCAGTCAACGCAGACGGGTACGGGCGTACAATGAGCAGTTCTTC. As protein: CASSQRRRVRAYNEQFF.